The rows below give T cell receptor beta chains drawn from one sample of a study of tumor-infiltrating lymphocytes in primary liver carcinoma. TCRdb recomputed calls from the multiplex PCR reads with MiXCR, one row per CDR3 protein. Among some 190,000 distinct CDR3 sequences listed, around four fifths were seen once. Source material: tumor tissue from primary liver carcinoma. These receptors were taken from a man between 40 and 49 years old with primary liver carcinoma and hepatitis B virus infection. CDR3s include the opening cysteine and the closing phenylalanine or tryptophan. The D gene is left open where the match is weak. Clone size is shown for a subset of rows, as once, few, many or a class of expanded clone.

J gene,D gene,V gene,clone size,CDR3 DNA,CDR3 protein
TRBJ2-3,TRBD2,TRBV5-1,-,TGCGCCAGCAGCTCCTGGACTAGCGGAGTACATACGCAGTATTTT,CASSSWTSGVHTQYF
TRBJ2-7,TRBD2,TRBV29-1,many,TGCAGCGTTGAAGGGGAGCCGACTAGCGGGGACTACGAGCAGTACTTC,CSVEGEPTSGDYEQYF
TRBJ2-1,-,TRBV4-3,-,TGCGCCAGCATCCATGGCAGGACCAACAATGAGCAGTTCTTC,CASIHGRTNNEQFF
TRBJ1-5,-,TRBV6-5,many,TGTGCCAGCAGTTACTCTTGGGGGGGCAACAATCAGCCCCAGCATTTT,CASSYSWGGNNQPQHF
TRBJ1-2,TRBD1,TRBV6-1,-,TGTGCCAGCAGGACAGGGGATGCATATGGCTACACCTTC,CASRTGDAYGYTF
TRBJ2-6,-,TRBV29-1,-,TGCAGCGTTGACTCTGGGGTCAACGTCATGACTTTC,CSVDSGVNVMTF
TRBJ1-1,TRBD1,TRBV2,few,TGTGCCAGCAGAGAGGACAGGGTGAACACTGAAGCTTTCTTT,CASREDRVNTEAFF
TRBJ2-7,TRBD2,TRBV11-2,-,TGTGCCAACAGCTTAGCCGCTAGCGGGGGGGGCTACGAGCAGTACTTC,CANSLAASGGGYEQYF
TRBJ2-5,-,TRBV6-5,-,TGTGCCAGCAGTAGAGGGGGTGAGATCCAGTACTTC,CASSRGGEIQYF
TRBJ2-2,-,TRBV6-1,-,TGTGCCAACAGTGAAGCGTCGAGGTGGGGCGGGGAGCTGTTTTTT,CANSEASRWGGELFF
TRBJ2-1,TRBD2,TRBV29-1,-,TGCAGCGTTGAACCGTCTGGGACTAGCGGGAGGAATGAGCATTTCTTC,CSVEPSGTSGRNEHFF
TRBJ1-2,TRBD1,TRBV6-5,-,TGTGCCAACAAGGGGGGACAGGGGGATAGATTCGGCTATGGCTACACATTC,CANKGGQGDRFGYGYTF
TRBJ2-7,-,TRBV6-2/TRBV6-3,-,TGTGCCAGCAATTATAAGCCTAGCGTCTCCTACGAGCAGTACTTC,CASNYKPSVSYEQYF
TRBJ2-1,TRBD2,TRBV5-1,many,TGCGCCAGCAGCTCGGACGCCGTTAGCGGGAGTCGGCATGAGCAGTTCTTC,CASSSDAVSGSRHEQFF
TRBJ1-4,-,TRBV2,-,TGTGCCAGCAGTGGACTGGACGGGAATGAAAAACTGTTTTTT,CASSGLDGNEKLFF
TRBJ1-1,-,TRBV29-1,many,TGCAGCGGTGGACCGGGTTGGGGGATGAACACTGAAGCTTTCTTT,CSGGPGWGMNTEAFF
TRBJ2-7,-,TRBV29-1,-,TGCAGCGTTATAAGACATTGTAATTCCTACGAGCAGTACTTC,CSVIRHCNSYEQYF
TRBJ2-1,-,TRBV4-2,-,TGTGCCAGTAGCCAGGCCTCGGACGGCGGCTATGAGCAGTTGTTC,CASSQASDGGYEQLF
TRBJ2-2,-,TRBV29-1,-,TGCAGCGTTGTCAACAGGGCGAACACCGGTGAGCTGTTTTTT,CSVVNRANTGELFF
TRBJ2-7,-,TRBV10-3,-,TGTGCCATCGGGACTTCCTACGAGCAATACTTC,CAIGTSYEQYF
TRBJ1-5,-,TRBV5-6,-,TGTGCCAGCAGCATCTTGGGCAGGGGTGATCAGCCCCATCATTTT,CASSILGRGDQPHHF
TRBJ1-1,-,TRBV29-1,-,TGCAGCGTCGTCGGAGGGGGGATGAACACTGAAGCTTTCTTT,CSVVGGGMNTEAFF
TRBJ2-2,TRBD2,TRBV29-1,-,TGCAGCATTGGGACTAGCGCGGCGAACACAGGGGGGCTGTTTTTT,CSIGTSAANTGGLFF
TRBJ2-1,TRBD1,TRBV29-1,-,TGCATCGTTGAGTTCGGGACAGGGGGCTTTTATGAGCAGTTATTC,CIVEFGTGGFYEQLF
TRBJ2-5,TRBD2,TRBV6-2/TRBV6-3,-,TGTGCCAGAAGTTACGGCGGGAGTCAAGAGACCCAGTACTTC,CARSYGGSQETQYF
TRBJ2-5,-,TRBV21-1,-,TGTGCCAGCACCGTAGCGGGGACACAAGAGACCCAGTACTTC,CASTVAGTQETQYF
TRBJ2-2,TRBD2,TRBV6-6,once,TGTGCCAGCAGTTACATGGGAACGGGACTAGCGGGAGGTAAATCCGGGGAGCTGTTTTTT,CASSYMGTGLAGGKSGELFF
TRBJ2-7,-,TRBV10-2,-,TGCGCCAGCATACTAGTTAGCTCCGAGCAGTACTTC,CASILVSSEQYF
TRBJ2-6,-,TRBV14,once,TGTGCCAGCAGCCAAGATACGGTATTGACTCTTAGCTCTGGGGCCAAAGTCCTGACTTTC,CASSQDTVLTLSSGAKVLTF
TRBJ2-1,-,TRBV12-3/TRBV12-4,-,TGTGCCAGGAGTTTGTCGGCGGGCGGGCAGTTCTTC,CARSLSAGGQFF
TRBJ2-3,-,TRBV28,many,TGTGCCAGCAGTTTTACGGGGTACGATACGCAGTATTTT,CASSFTGYDTQYF
TRBJ2-4,TRBD2,TRBV11-1,-,TGTGCCAGCAGCCTTCCCGGGGATAGCGGGGCCAAAAACATTCAGTACTTC,CASSLPGDSGAKNIQYF
TRBJ2-5,-,TRBV29-1,-,TGCAGCCGACGGGGGGCGATAGTAGAGACCCAGTACTTC,CSRRGAIVETQYF
TRBJ2-1,-,TRBV29-1,-,TGCAGCACGGTGAAGGGGAACAATGAGCAGCTCTTC,CSTVKGNNEQLF
TRBJ1-1,-,TRBV6-6,few,TGTGCCAGCAACATAGGGGGGACTACTGAAGCTGTCTTT,CASNIGGTTEAVF
TRBJ2-7,TRBD2,TRBV30,-,TGTCCCTCCCACATGGGGGGGTACGACCAGTACTTC,CPSHMGGYDQYF
TRBJ2-6,-,TRBV4-1,-,TGCGCCAGCAACCAAGTTAGGGCCAGCGTCCTGACTTTC,CASNQVRASVLTF
TRBJ2-7,-,TRBV6-2/TRBV6-3,once,TGTGCCGGCATTGGGCGTTATCCCTACGAGCAGTACTTC,CAGIGRYPYEQYF
TRBJ2-7,-,TRBV11-1,-,TGTGCCAGCAGGGGGGAGCAATTCTACGAGCAGTACTTC,CASRGEQFYEQYF
TRBJ2-7,-,TRBV5-1,-,TGCGCCAGCAGCTTGGGGGGCGGTAGCCACGAGCATTACTTC,CASSLGGGSHEHYF
TRBJ1-1,-,TRBV5-4,-,TGTGCAAGCAGCTTAGGAGCAGGCCACAATGAAGCTTTCTTT,CASSLGAGHNEAFF
TRBJ2-1,-,TRBV5-1,-,TGCGCCAGCAGCTCGGTAGTGGGAGTTACCTACAATGAGCAGTTCTTC,CASSSVVGVTYNEQFF
TRBJ1-5,-,TRBV12-3/TRBV12-4,-,TGTGCCAGCAGTTTTTCCGTCAATCAGCCCCAGCGTTTT,CASSFSVNQPQRF
TRBJ2-7,-,TRBV6-1,-,TGTGCCAGCAGTGAAGTACGAATTAGCGGAAAGTACGAGCAGTACTTC,CASSEVRISGKYEQYF
TRBJ2-7,-,TRBV6-1,-,TGTGCCAGCATCACCGGGACAAGTCGATCCGAGCAGTACTTC,CASITGTSRSEQYF
TRBJ2-7,TRBD2,TRBV6-1,-,TGTGCCGGGAGTACCGGGACTAGCGGCTCCTACGAGCAGTACTTC,CAGSTGTSGSYEQYF
TRBJ1-1,-,TRBV29-1,-,TGCAGCCTTGGGGCAGGGTGGGGTATGAACACTGAAGCTTTCTTT,CSLGAGWGMNTEAFF
TRBJ2-2,-,TRBV4-2,many,TGTGCCAGCAGCCAAGATTTGAGCGGGGAGCTGTTTTTT,CASSQDLSGELFF
TRBJ1-3,TRBD1,TRBV5-1,many,TGCGCCAGCAGCACCGGACAGGCTAACACCATATATTTT,CASSTGQANTIYF
TRBJ1-2,-,TRBV7-8,many,TGTGCCAGCAGCTTAGGGGGGGCAGTCTATGGCTACACCTTC,CASSLGGAVYGYTF
TRBJ1-1,TRBD1,TRBV14,-,TGTGCCAGCCAAGGACAGGGGATAGAAGCTTTCTTT,CASQGQGIEAFF
TRBJ2-1,TRBD2,TRBV29-1,-,TGCAGCGTTACCATAGCTAGCGGTTACAATGAACAGTTCTTC,CSVTIASGYNEQFF
TRBJ1-1,TRBD1,TRBV29-1,many,TGCAGCGCGGACAGGGGGCGAGGAACTGAAGCTTTCTTT,CSADRGRGTEAFF
TRBJ2-7,-,TRBV10-1,-,TGCGCCGGCAGTCCCGGGGGAACGATCTACGAGCAGTACTTC,CAGSPGGTIYEQYF